This T cell receptor beta chain was recovered during a study of early T cells in non-severe SARS-CoV-2 infection. Study information: Sequenced bulk RNA came from whole blood that was unsorted, and chains were unpaired. Study-wide results and caveats: Anti-spike CD8 responses were favored by VDJdb matching, which missed private and CD4 specificities.

On this clonotype: Its antigen remains unidentified.

cDNA molecules, individually, were tagged with unique molecular identifiers. TCRdb re-called the 5' RACE reads through MiXCR, storing one row per CDR3 protein. The sample yields about 60,000 distinct CDR3 sequences, around 5.6% seen once. Trimming stripped 1 base from V and 3 bases from J, with 10 bases between. This CDR3 is 15 amino acids long. Germline-derived CDR1 and CDR2 are KGHSH and LQKENI. The chain recombines TRBV18 with TRBJ1-5; TRBD1 might be the D (6 bases). Sequences were obtained from whole blood. This receptor was identified in an adult who was a healthcare worker with PCR-confirmed SARS-CoV-2 infection or an uninfected control (not recorded which). The CDR3 nucleotides read TGTGCCAGCTCACCACGAGGGGGGGACAATCAGCCCCAGCATTTT. Protein product: CASSPRGGDNQPQHF. Drawing the rest from reference TRBV18 and TRBJ1-5, the complete variable domain is NAGVMQNPRHLVRRRGQEARLRCSPMKGHSHVYWYRQLPEEGLKFMVYLQKENIIDESGMPKERFSAEFPKEGPSILRIQQVVRGDSAAYFCASSPRGGDNQPQHFGDGTRLSIL.